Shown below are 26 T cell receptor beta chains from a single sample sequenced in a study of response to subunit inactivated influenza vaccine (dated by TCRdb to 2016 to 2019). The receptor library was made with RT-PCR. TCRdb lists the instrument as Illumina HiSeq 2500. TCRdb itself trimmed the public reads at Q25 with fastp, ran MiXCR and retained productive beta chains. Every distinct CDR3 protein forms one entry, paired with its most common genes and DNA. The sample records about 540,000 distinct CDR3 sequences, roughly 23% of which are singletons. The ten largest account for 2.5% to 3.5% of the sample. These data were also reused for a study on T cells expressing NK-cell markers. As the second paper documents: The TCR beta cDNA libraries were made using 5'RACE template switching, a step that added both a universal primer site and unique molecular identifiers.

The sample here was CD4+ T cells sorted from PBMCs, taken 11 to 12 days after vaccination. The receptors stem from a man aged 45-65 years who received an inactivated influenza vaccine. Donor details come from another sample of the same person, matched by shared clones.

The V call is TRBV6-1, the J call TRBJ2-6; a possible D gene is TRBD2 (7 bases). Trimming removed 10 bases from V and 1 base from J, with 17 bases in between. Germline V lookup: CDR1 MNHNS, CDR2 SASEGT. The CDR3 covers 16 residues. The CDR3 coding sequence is TGTGCCACCAAATTAGGGGGGGCTTCTGGGGCCAACGTCCTGACTTTC. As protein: CATKLGGASGANVLTF.

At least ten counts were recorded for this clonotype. CDR3 loop: CASSFEWGDEQYF. For the CDR3, the DNA is TGCGCCAGCAGCTTCGAATGGGGCGACGAGCAGTACTTC. V is TRBV5-1 and J is TRBJ2-7; a weak D match, TRBD1 (5 bases). The germline V gene has CDR1 SGHRS and CDR2 YFSETQ. The CDR3 covers 13 residues. V was shortened by 2 bases and J by 5 bases, with 11 bases between the two germline ends.

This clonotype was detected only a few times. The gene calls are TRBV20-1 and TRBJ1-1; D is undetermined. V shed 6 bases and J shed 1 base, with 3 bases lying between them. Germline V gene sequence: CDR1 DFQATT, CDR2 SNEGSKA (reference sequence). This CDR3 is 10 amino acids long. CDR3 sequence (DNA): TGCAGTGCGAAGAACACTGAAGCTTTCTTT. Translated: CSAKNTEAFF.

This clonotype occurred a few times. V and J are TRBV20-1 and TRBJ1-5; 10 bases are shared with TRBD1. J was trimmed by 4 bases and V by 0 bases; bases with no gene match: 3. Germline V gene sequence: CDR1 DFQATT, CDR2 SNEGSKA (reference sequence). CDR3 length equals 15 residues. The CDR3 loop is CSARDWDRGNQPQHF. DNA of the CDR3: TGCAGTGCTAGAGATTGGGACAGGGGAAATCAGCCCCAGCATTTT.

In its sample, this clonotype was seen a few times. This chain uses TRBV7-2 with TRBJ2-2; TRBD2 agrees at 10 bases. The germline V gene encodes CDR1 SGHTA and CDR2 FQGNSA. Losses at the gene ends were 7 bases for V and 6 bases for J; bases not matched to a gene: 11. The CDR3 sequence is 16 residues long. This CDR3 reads CASTPGVAGGPGELFF. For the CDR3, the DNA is TGTGCCAGCACCCCGGGGGTAGCGGGGGGTCCCGGGGAGCTGTTTTTT.

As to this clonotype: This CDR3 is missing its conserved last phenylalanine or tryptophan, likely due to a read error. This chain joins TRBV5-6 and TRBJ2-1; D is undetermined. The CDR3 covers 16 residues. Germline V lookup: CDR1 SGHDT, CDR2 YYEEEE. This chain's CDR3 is CAISFPERTSYNEQFL. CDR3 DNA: TGTGCCATCAGCTTCCCCGAAAGGACCTCCTACAATGAGCAGTTCCTC.

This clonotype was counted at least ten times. DNA of the CDR3: TGTGCCATCAAGGAAGGGGCAGGGAACCACGAGCAGTACTTC. Translation gives CAIKEGAGNHEQYF. V is TRBV10-3 and J is TRBJ2-7, with D maybe TRBD1 (5 bases). Trimming left V 7 bases short and J 5 bases short, with 18 bases between. The length of the CDR3 is 14 residues. Germline V lookup: CDR1 ENHRY, CDR2 SYGVKD.

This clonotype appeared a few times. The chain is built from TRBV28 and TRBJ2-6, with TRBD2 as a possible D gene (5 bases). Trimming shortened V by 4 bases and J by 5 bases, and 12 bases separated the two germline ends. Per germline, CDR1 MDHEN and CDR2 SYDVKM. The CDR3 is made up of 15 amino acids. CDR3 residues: CASSSAEVWANVLTF. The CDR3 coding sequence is TGTGCCAGCAGTTCCGCGGAGGTTTGGGCCAACGTCCTGACTTTC.

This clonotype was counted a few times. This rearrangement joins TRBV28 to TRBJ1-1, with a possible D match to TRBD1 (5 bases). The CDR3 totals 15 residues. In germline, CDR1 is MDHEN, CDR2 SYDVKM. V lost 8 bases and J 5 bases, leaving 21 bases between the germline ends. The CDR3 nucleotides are TGTGCCAGCTGGTACCTCGCCGCGAAGGGGACTGAAGCTTTCTTT. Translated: CASWYLAAKGTEAFF.

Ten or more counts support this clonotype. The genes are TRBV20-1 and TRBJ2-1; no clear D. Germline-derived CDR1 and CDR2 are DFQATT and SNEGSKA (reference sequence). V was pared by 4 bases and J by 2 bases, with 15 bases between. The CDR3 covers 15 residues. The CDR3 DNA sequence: TGCAGTGCTATCTCGGTTGCGGCCGCCTACAATGAGCAGTTCTTC. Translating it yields CSAISVAAAYNEQFF.

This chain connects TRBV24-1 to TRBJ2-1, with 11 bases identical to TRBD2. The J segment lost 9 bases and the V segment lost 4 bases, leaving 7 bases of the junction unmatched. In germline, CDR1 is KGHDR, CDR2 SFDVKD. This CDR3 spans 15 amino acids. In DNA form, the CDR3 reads TGTGCCACCAGTGAAGCACTAGCGGGAGTCGCTGAGCAGTTCTTC. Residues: CATSEALAGVAEQFF.

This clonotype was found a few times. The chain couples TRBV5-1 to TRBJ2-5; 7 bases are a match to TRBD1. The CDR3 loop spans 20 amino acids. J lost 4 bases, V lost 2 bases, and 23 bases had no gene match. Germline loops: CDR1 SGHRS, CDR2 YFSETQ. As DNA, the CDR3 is TGCGCCAGCAGCTTTTTCCATTTACAGGGGTATATGGGCCAGCGAGAGACCCAGTACTTC. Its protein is CASSFFHLQGYMGQRETQYF.

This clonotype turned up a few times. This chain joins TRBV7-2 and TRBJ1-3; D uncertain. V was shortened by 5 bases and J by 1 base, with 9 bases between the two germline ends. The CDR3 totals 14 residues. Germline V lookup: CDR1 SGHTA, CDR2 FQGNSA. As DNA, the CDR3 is TGTGCCAGCAGCCAGGAAGGTTCTGGAAACACCATATATTTT. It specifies CASSQEGSGNTIYF. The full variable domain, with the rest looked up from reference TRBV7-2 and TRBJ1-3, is GAGVSQSPSNKVTEKGKDVELRCDPISGHTALYWYRQSLGQGLEFLIYFQGNSAPDKSGLPSDRFSAERTGGSVSTLTIQRTQQEDSAVYLCASSQEGSGNTIYFGEGSWLTVV.

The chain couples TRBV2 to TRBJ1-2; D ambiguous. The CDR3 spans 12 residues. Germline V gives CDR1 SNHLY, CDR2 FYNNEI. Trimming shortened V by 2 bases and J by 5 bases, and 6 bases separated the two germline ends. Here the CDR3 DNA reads TGTGCCAGCAGTGAACGGCAGTATGGCTACACCTTC. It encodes CASSERQYGYTF.

The CDR3 DNA is TGCAGTGCCGGGGGGAGCGCCAACAATGAGCAGTTCTTC. It encodes CSAGGSANNEQFF. The rearrangement links TRBV20-1 to TRBJ2-1; TRBD2 aligns across 7 bases. V gave up 6 bases and J gave up 5 bases; unmatched junction bases: 7. The germline V gene has CDR1 DFQATT and CDR2 SNEGSKA (reference sequence). The CDR3 extends over 13 amino acids.

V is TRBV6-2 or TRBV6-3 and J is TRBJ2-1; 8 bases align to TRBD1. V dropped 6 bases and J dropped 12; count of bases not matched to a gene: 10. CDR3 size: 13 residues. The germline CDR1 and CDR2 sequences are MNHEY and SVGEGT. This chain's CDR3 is CASRDTGGLGQFF. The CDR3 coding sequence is TGTGCCAGCAGGGATACAGGGGGGTTGGGGCAGTTCTTC.

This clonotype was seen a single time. The CDR3 sequence is CAISGEEQGASYEQYF. The CDR3 DNA is TGTGCCATCAGTGGTGAGGAACAGGGGGCTTCCTACGAGCAGTACTTC. The chain recombines TRBV10-3 with TRBJ2-7; 9 positions agree with TRBD1. Germline CDR1 reads ENHRY; CDR2 reads SYGVKD. This CDR3 is 16 amino acids long. V was clipped by 4 bases and J by 1 base; unmatched bases: 8.

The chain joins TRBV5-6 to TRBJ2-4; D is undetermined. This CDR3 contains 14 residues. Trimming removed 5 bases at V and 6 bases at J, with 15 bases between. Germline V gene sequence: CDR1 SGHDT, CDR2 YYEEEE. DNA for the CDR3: TGTGCCAGCAGTAATTGGTTCAGAGCAAACATTCAGTACTTC. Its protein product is CASSNWFRANIQYF.

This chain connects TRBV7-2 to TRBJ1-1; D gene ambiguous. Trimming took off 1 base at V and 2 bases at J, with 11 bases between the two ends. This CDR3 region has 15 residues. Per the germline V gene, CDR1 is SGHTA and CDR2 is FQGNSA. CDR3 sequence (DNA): TGTGCCAGCAGCTTAGATCCGGGATTCAACACTGAAGCTTTCTTT. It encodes CASSLDPGFNTEAFF. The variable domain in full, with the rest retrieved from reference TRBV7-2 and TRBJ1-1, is GAGVSQSPSNKVTEKGKDVELRCDPISGHTALYWYRQSLGQGLEFLIYFQGNSAPDKSGLPSDRFSAERTGGSVSTLTIQRTQQEDSAVYLCASSLDPGFNTEAFFGQGTRLTVV.

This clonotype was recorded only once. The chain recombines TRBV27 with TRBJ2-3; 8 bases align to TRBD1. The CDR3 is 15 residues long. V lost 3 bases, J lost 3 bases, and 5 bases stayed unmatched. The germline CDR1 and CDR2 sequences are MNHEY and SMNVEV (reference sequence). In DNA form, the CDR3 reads TGTGCCAGCAGTTTCAGACAGGGGTGGACAGATACGCAGTATTTT. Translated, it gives CASSFRQGWTDTQYF.

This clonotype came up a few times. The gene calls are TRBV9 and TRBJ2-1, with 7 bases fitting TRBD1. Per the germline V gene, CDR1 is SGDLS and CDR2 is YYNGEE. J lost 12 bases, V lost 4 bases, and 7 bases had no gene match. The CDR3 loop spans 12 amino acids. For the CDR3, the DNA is TGTGCCAGCAGCCAACGGGACAGTTCGCAGTTCTTC. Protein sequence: CASSQRDSSQFF.

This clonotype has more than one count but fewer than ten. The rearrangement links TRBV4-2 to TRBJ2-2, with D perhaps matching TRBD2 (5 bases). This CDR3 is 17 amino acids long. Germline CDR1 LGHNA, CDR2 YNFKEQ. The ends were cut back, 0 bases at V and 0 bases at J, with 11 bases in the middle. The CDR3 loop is CASSQDKSGSNTGELFF. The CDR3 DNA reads TGTGCCAGCAGCCAAGATAAAAGCGGCTCGAACACCGGGGAGCTGTTTTTT.

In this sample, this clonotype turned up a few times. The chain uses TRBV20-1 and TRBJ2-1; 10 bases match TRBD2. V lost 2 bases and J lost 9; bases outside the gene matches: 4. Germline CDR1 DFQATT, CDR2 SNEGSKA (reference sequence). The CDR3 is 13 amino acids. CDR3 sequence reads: CSARLAGVSEQFF. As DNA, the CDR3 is TGCAGTGCTAGACTAGCGGGAGTGAGTGAGCAGTTCTTC.

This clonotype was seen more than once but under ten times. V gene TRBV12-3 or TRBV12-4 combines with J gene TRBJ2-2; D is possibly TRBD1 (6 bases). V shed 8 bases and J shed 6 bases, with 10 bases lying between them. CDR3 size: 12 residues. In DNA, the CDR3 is TGTGCCAGCGAACAGGGACCCGGGGAGCTGTTTTTT. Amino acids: CASEQGPGELFF.

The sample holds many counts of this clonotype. CDR3 nucleotide sequence: TGTGCCAGCAGGCCTCCGGGACTCTCCACCGGGGAGCTGTTTTTT. Translated: CASRPPGLSTGELFF. This chain uses TRBV7-2 with TRBJ2-2; D possibly corresponds to TRBD2 (6 bases). Looked up from germline, CDR1 is SGHTA and CDR2 is FQGNSA. This CDR3 region has 15 residues. V was clipped by 6 bases and J by 4 bases, with 15 bases between them.

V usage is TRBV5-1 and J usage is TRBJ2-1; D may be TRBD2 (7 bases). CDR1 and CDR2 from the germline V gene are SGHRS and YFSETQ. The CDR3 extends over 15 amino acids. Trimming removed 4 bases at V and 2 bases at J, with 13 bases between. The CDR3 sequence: CASSRGGATYNEQFF. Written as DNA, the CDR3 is TGCGCCAGCAGCCGAGGGGGGGCTACCTACAATGAGCAGTTCTTC.